This T cell receptor (beta chain) was sequenced in a study of blood T cell repertoires in COVID-19. For the study at large: COVID-19 samples, acute and convalescent, were from the United States, Italy and Spain. T cells, B-cell-depleted T cells, or PBMCs supplied cDNA or gDNA.

Germline V gives CDR1 ENHRY, CDR2 SYGVKD. V lost 0 bases and J 5 bases, leaving 7 bases between the germline ends. The CDR3 is 13 residues long. Assay used: immunoSEQ multiplex PCR; TCRdb lists only in-frame clones, some missing. The sample yields about 250,000 clones, 65% to 85% seen once. The sample was peripheral blood. The sequence came from a man aged 35 to 55 with active or convalescent COVID-19. This sequence joins TRBV10-3 and TRBJ1-2; no clear D gene. This CDR3 reads CAISESPGYGYTF. The CDR3 nucleotides read TGTGCCATCAGTGAGTCTCCGGGATATGGCTACACCTTC.